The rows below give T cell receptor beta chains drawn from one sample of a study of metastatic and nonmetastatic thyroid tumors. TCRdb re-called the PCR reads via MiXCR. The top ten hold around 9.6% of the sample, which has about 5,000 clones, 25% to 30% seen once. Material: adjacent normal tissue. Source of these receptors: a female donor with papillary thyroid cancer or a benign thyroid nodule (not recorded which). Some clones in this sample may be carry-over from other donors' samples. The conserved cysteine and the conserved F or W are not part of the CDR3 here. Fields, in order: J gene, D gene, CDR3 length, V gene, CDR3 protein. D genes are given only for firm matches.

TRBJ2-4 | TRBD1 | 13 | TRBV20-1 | SARDRNRGNYIQY
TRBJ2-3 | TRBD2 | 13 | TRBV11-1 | ASSLSGRDTDTQY
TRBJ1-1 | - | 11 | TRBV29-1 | SVARGAVDEAF
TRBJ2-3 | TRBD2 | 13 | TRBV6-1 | ASTGLAGGTDTQY
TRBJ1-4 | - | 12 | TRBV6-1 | ASRSDSGSKKLF
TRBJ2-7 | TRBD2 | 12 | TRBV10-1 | ASSPPTSPYEQY
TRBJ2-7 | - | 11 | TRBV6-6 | ASSYSRGGEQY
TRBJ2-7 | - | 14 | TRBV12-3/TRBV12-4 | ASSSRSGPSSYEQY
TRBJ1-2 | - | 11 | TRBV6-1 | ASNKPGNYGYT
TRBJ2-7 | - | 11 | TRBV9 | ASSATLGYEQY
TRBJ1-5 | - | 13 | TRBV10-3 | AISDAKRGNQPQH
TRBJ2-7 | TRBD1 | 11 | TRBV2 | ASSLTGVYEQY
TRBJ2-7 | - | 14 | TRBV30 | AWSLGRGGRAYEQY
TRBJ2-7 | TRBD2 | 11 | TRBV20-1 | SAQTSGSGEQY
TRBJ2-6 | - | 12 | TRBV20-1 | SALTDSGANVLT
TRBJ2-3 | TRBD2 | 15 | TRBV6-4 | ASSAHPPGTSPDTQY
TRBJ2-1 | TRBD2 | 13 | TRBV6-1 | ASSDATSGNREQF
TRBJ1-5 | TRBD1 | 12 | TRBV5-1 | ASRPGTGPQPQH
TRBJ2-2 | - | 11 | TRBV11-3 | ASSDYSSGELF
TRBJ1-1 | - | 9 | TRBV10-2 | ASLGFTEAF
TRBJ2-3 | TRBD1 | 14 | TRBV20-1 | SAPRGGQGHEDTQY
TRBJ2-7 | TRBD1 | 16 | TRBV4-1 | ASSQARGTGGRSYEQY
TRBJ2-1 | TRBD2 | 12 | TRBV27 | ASSLWTSGIEQF
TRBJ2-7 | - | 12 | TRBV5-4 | ASSLLAGDYEQY
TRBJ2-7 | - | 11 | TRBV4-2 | ASSHPGLDEQY
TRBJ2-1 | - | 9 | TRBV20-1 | SARDGGEQF
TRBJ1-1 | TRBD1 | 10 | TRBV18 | ASPQGYTEAF
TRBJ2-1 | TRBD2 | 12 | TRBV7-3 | ASSERGSYNEQF
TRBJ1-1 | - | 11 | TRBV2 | ASSELENTEAF
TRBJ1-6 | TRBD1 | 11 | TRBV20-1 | SVDRVANSPLH
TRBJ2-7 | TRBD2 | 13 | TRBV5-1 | ASSSSGSSNYEQY
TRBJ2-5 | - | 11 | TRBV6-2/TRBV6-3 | ASSVNSKGAQY
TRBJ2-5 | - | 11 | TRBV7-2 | ASSLGPWETQY
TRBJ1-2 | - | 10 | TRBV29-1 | SIWRAGGGYT
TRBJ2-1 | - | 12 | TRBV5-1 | ASSLSSSYNEQF
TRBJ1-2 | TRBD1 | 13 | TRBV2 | ASSEVAGGWYGYT